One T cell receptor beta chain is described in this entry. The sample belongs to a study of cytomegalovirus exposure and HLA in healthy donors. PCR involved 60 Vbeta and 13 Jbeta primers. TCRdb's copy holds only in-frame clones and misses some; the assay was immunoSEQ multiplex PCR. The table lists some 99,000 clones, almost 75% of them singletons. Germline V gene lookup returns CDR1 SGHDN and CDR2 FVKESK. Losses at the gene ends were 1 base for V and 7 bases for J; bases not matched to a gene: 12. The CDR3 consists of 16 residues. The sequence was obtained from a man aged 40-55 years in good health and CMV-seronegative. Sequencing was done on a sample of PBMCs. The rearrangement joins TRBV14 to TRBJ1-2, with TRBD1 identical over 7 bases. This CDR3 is CASSQVRGGAGFGYTF. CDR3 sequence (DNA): TGTGCCAGCAGCCAAGTCAGAGGGGGCGCAGGATTTGGCTACACCTTC.